This TCR beta chain was identified in a study of blood T cell repertoires in COVID-19. The CDR3 is 15 amino acids. Germline V gene data show CDR1 as MNHEY and CDR2 as SVGAGI. V shed 7 bases and J shed 1 base, with 13 bases lying between them. Authors' data handling: Amplification with reference gene primers provided the estimates of nucleated cell counts. Only in-frame clones appear in the TCRdb table, and some are missing; sequencing was by immunoSEQ multiplex PCR. That table is the source of V, J and clone size, and D and trimming were worked out from the DNA. Among tens of thousands of clones listed, 79% were seen once. This clone was recorded only once.

The chain recombines TRBV6-5 with TRBJ2-2; D is undetermined. Sequencing used peripheral blood. The sequence derives from a human donor in a cohort sampled during active COVID-19. CDR3 in DNA: TGTGCCAGCACCCAACCCTATCGGAACACCGGGGAGCTGTTTTTT. It encodes CASTQPYRNTGELFF.